The rows below give T cell receptor beta chains drawn from one sample of a study of neurological immune-mediated disorders. TCRdb reprocessed the 5' RACE reads via MiXCR and lists one record per CDR3 protein. The sample has more than 100,000 distinct CDR3 sequences, 10% to 12% seen once. The sequencing sample was made of PBMCs. The receptors derive from a female donor with HTLV-1-associated myelopathy (HAM/TSP). The CDR3 runs from the conserved cysteine through the conserved F or W. The D gene is left open where the match is weak. Clone size is shown for a subset of rows, as once, few, many or a class of expanded clone.

many - TRBJ1-1 TRBV5-1 TGCGCCAGCAGCCAACGCGGGGGACGGGCGAACACTGAAGCTTTCTTT CASSQRGGRANTEAFF
- - TRBJ1-1 TRBV5-5 TGTGCCAGCATCGCAATGGGACGGGAAGCTTTCTTT CASIAMGREAFF
- - TRBJ2-3 TRBV5-1 TGCGCCAGCAGTCGTAGATTCGATACGCAGTATTTT CASSRRFDTQYF
- TRBD2 TRBJ2-5 TRBV10-3 TGTGCCATCAGTGAAAGCGGGGGGCTACAAGAGACCCAGTACTTC CAISESGGLQETQYF
many - TRBJ1-1 TRBV6-1 TGTGCCAGCAGTGAGAGGGAGGTCGGTGAAGCTTTCTTT CASSEREVGEAFF
many - TRBJ2-4 TRBV20-1 TGCAGTGCCCTAAAATCTCTAGCCAAAAACATTCAGTACTTC CSALKSLAKNIQYF
many - TRBJ2-7 TRBV4-2 TGTGCCAGCAGCCAAGAATCCTCCGCGTCCTACGAGCAGTACTTC CASSQESSASYEQYF
many TRBD2 TRBJ2-5 TRBV14 TGTGCCAGCAGCCAAGATCCCGGACTAGCCGGATTGCAGACCCAGTACTTC CASSQDPGLAGLQTQYF
many - TRBJ1-1 TRBV4-2 TGTGCCAGCAGCCAAGGCCCGGGCGGGGAGACTGAAGCTTTCTTT CASSQGPGGETEAFF
many - TRBJ1-1 TRBV29-1 TGCAGCGCCTTGGCAGGGGCTGAGACTGAAGCTTTCTTT CSALAGAETEAFF
many TRBD1 TRBJ2-7 TRBV18 TGTGCCAGCTCGAGACAGGGGGACGACGAGCAGTACTTC CASSRQGDDEQYF
many - TRBJ2-3 TRBV20-1 TGCAGTGCTAGATCAACGGGGGATACGCAGTATTTT CSARSTGDTQYF
many - TRBJ1-2 TRBV20-1 TGCAGTGCTCGGGACCCTCTACACTATGGCTACACCTTC CSARDPLHYGYTF
many - TRBJ2-3 TRBV5-1 TGCGCCAGCAGTTTCGACATACACACAGATACGCAGTATTTT CASSFDIHTDTQYF
many - TRBJ2-5 TRBV5-1 TGCGCCAGCAGCGGAAGTAAAGAGACCCAGTACTTC CASSGSKETQYF
many TRBD2 TRBJ2-7 TRBV9 TGTGCCAGCAGCTCTGGACTAGCCTACGAGCAGTACTTC CASSSGLAYEQYF
few - TRBJ1-1 TRBV6-6 TGTGCCAGCAGAGACCGGGTGAAGCGGGCCGGATTCACTGAAGCTTTCTTT CASRDRVKRAGFTEAFF
many TRBD1 TRBJ2-2 TRBV5-5 TGTGCCAGCAGCTTCTCCACAGGGGGCGACACCGGGGAGCTGTTTTTT CASSFSTGGDTGELFF
many - TRBJ2-4 TRBV20-1 TGCAGTGCTAGAGATTGGCCAGGGTCAACCAAAAACATTCAGTACTTC CSARDWPGSTKNIQYF